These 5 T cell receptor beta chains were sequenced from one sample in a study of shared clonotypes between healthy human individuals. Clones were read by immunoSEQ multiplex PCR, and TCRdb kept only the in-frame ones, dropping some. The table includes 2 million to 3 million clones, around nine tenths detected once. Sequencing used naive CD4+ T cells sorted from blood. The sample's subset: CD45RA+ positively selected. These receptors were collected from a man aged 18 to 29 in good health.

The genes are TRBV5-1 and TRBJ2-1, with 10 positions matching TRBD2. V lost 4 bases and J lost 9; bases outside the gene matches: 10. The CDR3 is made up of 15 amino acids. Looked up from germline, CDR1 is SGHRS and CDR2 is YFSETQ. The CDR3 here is CASSRLAGEVGEQFF. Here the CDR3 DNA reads TGCGCCAGCAGCAGGCTAGCGGGAGAGGTTGGTGAGCAGTTCTTC.

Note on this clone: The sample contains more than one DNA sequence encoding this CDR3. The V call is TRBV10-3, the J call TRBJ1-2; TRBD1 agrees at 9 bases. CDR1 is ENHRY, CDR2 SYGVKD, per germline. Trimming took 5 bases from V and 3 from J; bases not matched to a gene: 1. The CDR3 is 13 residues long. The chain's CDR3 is CAISRTGDYGYTF. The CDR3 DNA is TGTGCCATCAGTAGGACAGGGGACTATGGCTACACCTTC.

The DNA for the CDR3 is TGTGCCAGCAGTCCCCCCGGAGGGACTGGAAACACCATATATTTT. Its translation is CASSPPGGTGNTIYF. The genes are TRBV28 and TRBJ1-3; no clear D gene. V shed 5 bases and J shed 2 bases, with 13 bases lying between them. Germline CDR1 reads MDHEN; CDR2 reads SYDVKM. There are 15 residues in the CDR3.

Written as DNA, the CDR3 is TGTGCCAGCAAGGAGGGGAGCTCCTATAATTCACCCCTCCACTTT. This encodes CASKEGSSYNSPLHF. The gene calls are TRBV2 and TRBJ1-6, with TRBD1 as a possible D gene (5 bases). Trimming took 7 bases from V and 0 from J, leaving 10 bases between them. The germline V gene encodes CDR1 SNHLY and CDR2 FYNNEI. This CDR3 contains 15 residues.

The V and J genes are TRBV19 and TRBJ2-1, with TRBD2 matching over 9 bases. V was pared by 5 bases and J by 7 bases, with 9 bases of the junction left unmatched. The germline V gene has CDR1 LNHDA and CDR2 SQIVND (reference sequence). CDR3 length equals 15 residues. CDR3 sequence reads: CASSPGLAIGNEQFF. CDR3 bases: TGTGCCAGTAGTCCCGGACTAGCGATCGGTAATGAGCAGTTCTTC.